Here is one TCR beta chain with its context. In the source study's methods: Quantification of nucleated cells was approximated via reference gene primer amplification. Sequencing used immunoSEQ multiplex PCR; TCRdb keeps in-frame clones, though not all of them. V, J and clone size are those of that table, while D and trimming were read from the DNA. The sample includes about 230,000 clones, over 75% of them seen just once. The length of the CDR3 is 15 residues. In germline, CDR1 is MNHEY, CDR2 SVGAGI. Trimming at V came to 0 bases and at J to 4 bases, leaving 5 bases not matched to a gene. The data derive from a study of blood T cell repertoires in COVID-19. About the study: Whether acute or convalescent, the COVID-19 samples came from the United States, Italy and Spain. T cells, B-cell-depleted T cells, or PBMCs provided the cDNA or gDNA that served as material.

This sequence was found in a man aged 45-60 years with COVID-19, enrolled during active disease. Sequenced material: peripheral blood. The chain combines TRBV6-5 with TRBJ2-5, with TRBD1 matching over 7 bases. CDR3: CASSYSRSGGETQYF. The CDR3 bases are TGTGCCAGCAGTTACTCGAGGTCAGGGGGAGAGACCCAGTACTTC.